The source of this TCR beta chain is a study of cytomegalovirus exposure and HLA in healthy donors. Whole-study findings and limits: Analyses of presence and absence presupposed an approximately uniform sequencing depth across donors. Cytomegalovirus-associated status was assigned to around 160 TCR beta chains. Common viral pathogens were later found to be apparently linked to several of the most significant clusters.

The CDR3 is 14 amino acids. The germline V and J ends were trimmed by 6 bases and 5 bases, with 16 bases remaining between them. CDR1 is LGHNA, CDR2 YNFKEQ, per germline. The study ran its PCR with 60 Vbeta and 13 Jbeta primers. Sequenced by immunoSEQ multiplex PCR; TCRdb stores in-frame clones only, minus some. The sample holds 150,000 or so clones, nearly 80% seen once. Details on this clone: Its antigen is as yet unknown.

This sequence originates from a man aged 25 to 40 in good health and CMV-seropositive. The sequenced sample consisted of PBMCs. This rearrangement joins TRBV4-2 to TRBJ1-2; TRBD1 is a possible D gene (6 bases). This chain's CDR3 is CASSEGGLGYGYTF. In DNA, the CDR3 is TGTGCCAGCAGTGAGGGGGGGCTTGGGTATGGCTACACCTTC.